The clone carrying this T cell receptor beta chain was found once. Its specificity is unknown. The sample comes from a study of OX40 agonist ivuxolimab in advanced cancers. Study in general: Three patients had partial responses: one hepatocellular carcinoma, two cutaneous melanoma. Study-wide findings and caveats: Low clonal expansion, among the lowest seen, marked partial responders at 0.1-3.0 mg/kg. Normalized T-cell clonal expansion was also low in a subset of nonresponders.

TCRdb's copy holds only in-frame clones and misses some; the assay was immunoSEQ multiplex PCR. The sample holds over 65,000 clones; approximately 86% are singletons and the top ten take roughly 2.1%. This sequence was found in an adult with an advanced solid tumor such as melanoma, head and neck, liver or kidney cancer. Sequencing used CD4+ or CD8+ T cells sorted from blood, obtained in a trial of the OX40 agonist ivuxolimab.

This CDR3 is CASSEARLAGGIQETQYF. DNA of the CDR3: TGTGCCAGCAGTGAAGCCCGACTAGCGGGGGGGATTCAAGAGACCCAGTACTTC. The chain employs TRBV6-1 and TRBJ2-5; 14 nucleotides match TRBD2. V lost 0 bases and J lost 2; bases outside the gene matches: 5. This CDR3 is 18 amino acids long. Germline values: CDR1 MNHNS, CDR2 SASEGT.